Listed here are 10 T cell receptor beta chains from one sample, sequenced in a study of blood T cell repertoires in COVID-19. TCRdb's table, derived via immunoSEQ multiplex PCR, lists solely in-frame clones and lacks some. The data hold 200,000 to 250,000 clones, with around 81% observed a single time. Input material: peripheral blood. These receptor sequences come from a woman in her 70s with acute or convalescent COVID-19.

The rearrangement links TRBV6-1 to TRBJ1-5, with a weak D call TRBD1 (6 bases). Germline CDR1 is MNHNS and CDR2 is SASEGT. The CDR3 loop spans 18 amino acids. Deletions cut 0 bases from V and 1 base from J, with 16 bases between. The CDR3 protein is CASSEALGGPSSNQPQHF. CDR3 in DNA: TGTGCCAGCAGTGAAGCGCTTGGGGGCCCTTCAAGCAATCAGCCCCAGCATTTT.

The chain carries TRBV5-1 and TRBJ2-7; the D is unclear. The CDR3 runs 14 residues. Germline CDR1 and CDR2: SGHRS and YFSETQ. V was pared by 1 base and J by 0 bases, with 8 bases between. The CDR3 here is CASSLLDPSYEQYF. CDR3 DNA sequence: TGCGCCAGCAGCTTGCTAGACCCCTCCTACGAGCAGTACTTC.

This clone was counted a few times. Here the CDR3 reads CASSSNPGTGTYEQYF. For the CDR3, the DNA is TGCGCCAGCAGCTCTAATCCCGGGACAGGGACCTACGAGCAGTACTTC. V is TRBV5-1 and J is TRBJ2-7; 9 nucleotides match TRBD1. V lost 3 bases to trimming and J lost 2 bases; unmatched junction nucleotides: 9. The CDR3 totals 16 residues. Looked up from germline, CDR1 is SGHRS and CDR2 is YFSETQ.

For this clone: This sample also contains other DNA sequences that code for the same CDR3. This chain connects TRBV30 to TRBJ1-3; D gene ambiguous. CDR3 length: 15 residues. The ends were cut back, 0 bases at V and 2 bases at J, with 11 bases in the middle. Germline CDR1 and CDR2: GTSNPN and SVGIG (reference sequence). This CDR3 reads CAWSVSGRAGNTIYF. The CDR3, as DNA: TGTGCCTGGAGTGTATCAGGTCGCGCTGGAAACACCATATATTTT.

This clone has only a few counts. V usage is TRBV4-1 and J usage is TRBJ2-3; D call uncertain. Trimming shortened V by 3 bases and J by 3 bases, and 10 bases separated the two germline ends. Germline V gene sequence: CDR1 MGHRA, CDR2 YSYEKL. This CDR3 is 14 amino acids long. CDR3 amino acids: CASSQPSRTDTQYF. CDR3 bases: TGCGCCAGCAGCCAGCCCTCTAGGACAGATACGCAGTATTTT.

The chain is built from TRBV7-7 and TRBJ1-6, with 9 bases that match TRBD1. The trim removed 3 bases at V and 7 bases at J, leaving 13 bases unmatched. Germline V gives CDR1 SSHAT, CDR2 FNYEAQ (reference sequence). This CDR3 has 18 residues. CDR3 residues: CASSFRDRVNILNSPLHF. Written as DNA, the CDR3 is TGTGCCAGCAGCTTCCGGGACAGGGTTAATATACTCAATTCACCCCTCCACTTT. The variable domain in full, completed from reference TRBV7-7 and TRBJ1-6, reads GAGVSQSPRYKVTKRGQDVTLRCDPISSHATLYWYQQALGQGPEFLTYFNYEAQPDKSGLPSDRFSAERPEGSISTLTIQRTEQRDSAMYRCASSFRDRVNILNSPLHFGNGTRLTVT.

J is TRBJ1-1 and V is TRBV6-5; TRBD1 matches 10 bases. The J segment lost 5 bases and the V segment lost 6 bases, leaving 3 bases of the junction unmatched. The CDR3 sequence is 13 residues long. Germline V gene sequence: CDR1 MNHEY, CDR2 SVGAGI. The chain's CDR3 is CASSRTGGTEAFF. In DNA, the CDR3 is TGTGCCAGCAGCCGGACAGGGGGGACTGAAGCTTTCTTT.

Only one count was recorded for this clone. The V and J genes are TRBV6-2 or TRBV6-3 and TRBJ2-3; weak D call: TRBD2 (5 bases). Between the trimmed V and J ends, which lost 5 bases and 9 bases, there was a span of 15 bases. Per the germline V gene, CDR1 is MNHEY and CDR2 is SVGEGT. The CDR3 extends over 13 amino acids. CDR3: CASSRTERWTQYF. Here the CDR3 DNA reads TGTGCCAGCAGTCGGACTGAAAGATGGACGCAGTATTTT.

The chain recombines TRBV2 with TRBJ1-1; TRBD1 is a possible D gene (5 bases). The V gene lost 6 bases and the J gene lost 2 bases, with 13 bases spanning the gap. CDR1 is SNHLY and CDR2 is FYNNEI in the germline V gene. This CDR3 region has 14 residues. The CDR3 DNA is TGTGCCAGCAGCGGGCGACAGACAAACACTGAAGCTTTCTTT. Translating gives CASSGRQTNTEAFF.

The CDR3 spells CATSVSGGYNEQFF. Here the CDR3 DNA reads TGTGCCACCAGTGTGAGCGGGGGGTACAATGAGCAGTTCTTC. J is TRBJ2-1 and V is TRBV24-1, with 9 positions matching TRBD2. Germline CDR1 and CDR2: KGHDR and SFDVKD. The length of the CDR3 is 14 residues. Trimming removed 5 bases from V and 4 bases from J; junction bases left unmatched: 2.